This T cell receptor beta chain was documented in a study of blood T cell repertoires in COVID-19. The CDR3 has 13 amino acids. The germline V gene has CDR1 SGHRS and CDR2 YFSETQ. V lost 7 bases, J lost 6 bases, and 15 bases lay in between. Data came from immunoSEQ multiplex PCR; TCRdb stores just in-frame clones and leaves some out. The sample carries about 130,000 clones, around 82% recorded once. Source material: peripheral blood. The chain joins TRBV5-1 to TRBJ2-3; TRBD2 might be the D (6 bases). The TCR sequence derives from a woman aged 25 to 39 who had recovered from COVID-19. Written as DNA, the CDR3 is TGCGCCAGCGGCGGGACCCCCAGGGATACGCAGTATTTT. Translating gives CASGGTPRDTQYF.